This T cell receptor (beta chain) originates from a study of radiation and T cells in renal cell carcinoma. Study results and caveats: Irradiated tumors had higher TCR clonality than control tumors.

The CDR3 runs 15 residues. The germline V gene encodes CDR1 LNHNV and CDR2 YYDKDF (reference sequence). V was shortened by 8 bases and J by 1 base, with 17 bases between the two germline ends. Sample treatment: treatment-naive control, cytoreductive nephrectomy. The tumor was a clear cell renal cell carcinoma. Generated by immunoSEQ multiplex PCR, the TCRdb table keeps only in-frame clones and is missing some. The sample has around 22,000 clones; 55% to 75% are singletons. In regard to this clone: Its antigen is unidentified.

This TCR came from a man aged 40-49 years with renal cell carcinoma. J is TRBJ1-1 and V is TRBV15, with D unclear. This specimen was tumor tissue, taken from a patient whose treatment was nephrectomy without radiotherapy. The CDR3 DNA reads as TGTGCCACCCCTTCTCCGGCACCCGAGAACACTGAAGCTTTCTTT. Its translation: CATPSPAPENTEAFF. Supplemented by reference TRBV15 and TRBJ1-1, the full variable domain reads DAMVIQNPRYQVTQFGKPVTLSCSQTLNHNVMYWYQQKSSQAPKLLFHYYDKDFNNEADTPDNFQSRRPNTSFCFLDIRSPGLGDTAMYLCATPSPAPENTEAFFGQGTRLTVV.